This entry lists 10 T cell receptor beta chains sequenced from one sample in a study of graft-versus-host responses after intestinal transplantation. Only in-frame clones appear in the TCRdb table, and some are missing; sequencing was by immunoSEQ multiplex PCR. The sample lists around 90,000 clones; over 80% were seen once. No antigen is known for these receptors. The source was unstimulated CD8+ T cells sorted from spleen or lymph node cells, collected before intestinal transplant. The source is a human donor who received an intestinal transplant.

The chain combines TRBV4-1 with TRBJ2-7, with D maybe TRBD2 (6 bases). The CDR3 has 15 amino acids. Germline CDR1 reads MGHRA; CDR2 reads YSYEKL. Trimming stripped 2 bases from V and 1 base from J, with 12 bases between. The CDR3 reads CASSQLSGQSYEQYF. As DNA, the CDR3 is TGCGCCAGCAGCCAACTGAGCGGGCAATCCTACGAGCAGTACTTC.

The genes are TRBV6-6 and TRBJ1-1; tentative D call: TRBD1 (5 bases). The V gene's germline CDR1 is MNHNY and CDR2 SVGAGI (reference sequence). The CDR3 runs to 12 residues. The germline V and J ends were trimmed by 8 bases and 10 bases, with 17 bases remaining between them. The CDR3 loop is CASDLGGDGAFF. The CDR3 DNA sequence: TGTGCCAGCGACCTTGGGGGGGACGGAGCTTTCTTT.

V is TRBV5-6 and J is TRBJ2-2, with D possibly matching TRBD1 (5 bases). Trimming pared 4 bases from V and 1 base from J, leaving 8 bases between. This CDR3 is 14 amino acids long. Germline CDR1 reads SGHDT; CDR2 reads YYEEEE. The CDR3 here is CASSPGQNTGELFF. The CDR3 DNA reads as TGTGCCAGCAGCCCCGGACAGAACACCGGGGAGCTGTTTTTT.

This chain uses TRBV6-1 with TRBJ2-2, with 9 bases identical to TRBD1. V shed 6 bases and J 5 bases; nucleotides not matched to a gene: 4. Germline CDR1 MNHNS, CDR2 SASEGT. This CDR3 is 14 amino acids long. The CDR3 region has the DNA TGTGCCAGCAGCACAGGGGGCCGGACCGGGGAGCTGTTTTTT. Its translation: CASSTGGRTGELFF.

CDR3 in DNA: TGTGCCAGCAGTTATCCCCTATCCCTCCGTGGCTACACCTTC. It specifies CASSYPLSLRGYTF. This chain uses TRBV28 with TRBJ1-2; D uncertain. This CDR3 has 14 residues. Trimming left V 4 bases short and J 7 bases short, with 16 bases between. The germline V gene has CDR1 MDHEN and CDR2 SYDVKM.

The V gene is TRBV5-5, the J gene TRBJ2-1; D is unclear. The ends were cut back, 4 bases at V and 4 bases at J, with 9 bases in the middle. This CDR3 region has 13 residues. Germline V gives CDR1 SGHKS, CDR2 YYEKEE (reference sequence). The CDR3 region has the DNA TGTGCCAGCAGCCCGACTCCGTACAATGAGCAGTTCTTC. Protein: CASSPTPYNEQFF.

CDR3 DNA sequence: TGTGCCAGCAGCTTGAGTGGGGGGGAGTACCAAGAGACCCAGTACTTC. This gives the protein CASSLSGGEYQETQYF. The chain couples TRBV7-7 to TRBJ2-5, with 7 positions matching TRBD2. The V gene's germline CDR1 is SSHAT and CDR2 FNYEAQ (reference sequence). The CDR3 contains 16 residues. V dropped 3 bases and J dropped 0; count of bases not matched to a gene: 7.

The chain links TRBV7-8 to TRBJ1-3; D ambiguous. The CDR3 length is 16 residues. Germline V lookup: CDR1 SGHVS, CDR2 FQNEAQ. Trimming stripped 4 bases from V and 1 base from J, with 14 bases between. The CDR3 is CASSSGRGVSGNTIYF. DNA for the CDR3: TGTGCCAGCAGCTCCGGACGGGGAGTTTCTGGAAACACCATATATTTT. Using reference TRBV7-8 and TRBJ1-3 for the parts outside the CDR3, the full variable domain is GAGVSQSPRYKVAKRGQDVALRCDPISGHVSLFWYQQALGQGPEFLTYFQNEAQLDKSGLPSDRFFAERPEGSVSTLKIQRTQQEDSAVYLCASSSGRGVSGNTIYFGEGSWLTVV.

The chain combines TRBV27 with TRBJ2-1; D is possibly TRBD1 (5 bases). The CDR3 is 15 residues long. The germline V gene has CDR1 MNHEY and CDR2 SMNVEV (reference sequence). The V and J ends lost 3 bases and 6 bases respectively, with 15 bases between them. The CDR3 DNA is TGTGCCAGCAGTTTTTTAGGGGAAAAGGGCAATGAGCAGTTCTTC. Translation: CASSFLGEKGNEQFF.

V is TRBV25-1 and J is TRBJ1-5, with D possibly TRBD1 on 6 matching bases. The CDR3 loop spans 12 amino acids. V lost 5 bases and J 5 bases, leaving 7 bases between the germline ends. CDR1 MGHDK and CDR2 SYGVNS come from the germline V gene. The CDR3: CASSTGYQPQHF. The CDR3 nucleotides are TGTGCCAGCAGTACAGGGTATCAGCCCCAGCATTTT.